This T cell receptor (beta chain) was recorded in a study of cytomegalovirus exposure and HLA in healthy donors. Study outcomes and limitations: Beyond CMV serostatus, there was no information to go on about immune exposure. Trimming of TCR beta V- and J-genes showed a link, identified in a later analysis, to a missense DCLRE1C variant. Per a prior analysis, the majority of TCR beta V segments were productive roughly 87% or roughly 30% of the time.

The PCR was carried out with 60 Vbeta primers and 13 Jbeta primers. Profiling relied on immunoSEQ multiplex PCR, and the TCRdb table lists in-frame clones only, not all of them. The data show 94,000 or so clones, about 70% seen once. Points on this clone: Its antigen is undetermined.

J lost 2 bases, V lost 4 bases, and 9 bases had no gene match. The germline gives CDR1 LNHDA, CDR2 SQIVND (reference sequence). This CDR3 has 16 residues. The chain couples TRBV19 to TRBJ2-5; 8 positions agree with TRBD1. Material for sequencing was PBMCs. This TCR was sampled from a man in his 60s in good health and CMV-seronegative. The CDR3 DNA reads TGTGCCAGTAGTAACCGATGGGGACAGGTACAAGAGACCCAGTACTTC. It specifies CASSNRWGQVQETQYF.